The present T cell receptor beta chain was sequenced within a study of T cell responses to AZD1222 COVID-19 vaccine. This CDR3 is built from 16 residues. From germline, CDR1 is ENHRY and CDR2 SYGVKD. V dropped 0 bases and J dropped 1 base, with 11 bases sitting between them. This clone was seen only a few times. The target antigen is unknown. Sequencing was performed with immunoSEQ multiplex PCR; in TCRdb, only in-frame clones are kept and a portion is missing. The repertoire includes 30,000 to 35,000 clones, approximately 86% of them detected once, and 6.8% sits in the top ten. General observations from the study: An increase in Spike-specific TCR breadth and depth was observed after two AZD1222 doses. CD4 TCRs covered the whole spike, strongest at regions 160-218 and 743-854. It should be noted that donors were predominantly white British and more often female, and clonal diversity was possibly underestimated.

The input for sequencing was peripheral blood, taken on day 0 of AZD1222 vaccination. This sequence was found in an adult in good health. The V call is TRBV10-3, the J call TRBJ2-3; weak D call: TRBD2 (6 bases). The CDR3 region has the DNA TGTGCCATCAGTGAGTCAGCGGAGGGCGGCACAGATACGCAGTATTTT. This gives the protein CAISESAEGGTDTQYF.